Following are 9 T cell receptor beta chains from one sample sequenced in a study of OX40 agonist ivuxolimab in advanced cancers. The table came from immunoSEQ multiplex PCR; TCRdb's copy has only in-frame clones and leaves some out. This table has tens of thousands of clones, 85% to 95% appearing once. Sample: CD4+ or CD8+ T cells sorted from blood, taken in a trial of the OX40 agonist ivuxolimab. These receptors came from an adult with an advanced solid tumor such as melanoma, head and neck, liver or kidney cancer.

The V call is TRBV12-5, the J call TRBJ2-1; tentative D call: TRBD2 (7 bases). The V end lost 0 bases, the J end lost 9 bases, and 15 bases lay between the germline ends. The CDR3 contains 15 residues. Germline V lookup: CDR1 LGHNT, CDR2 FRNRAP. CDR3 in DNA: TGTGCTAGTGGTTTGGTATTCGCGGGGGCGGGTGAGCAGTTCTTC. This translates into CASGLVFAGAGEQFF.

The chain is built from TRBV5-1 and TRBJ2-1; no reliable D call. V lost 4 bases to trimming and J lost 0 bases, with 11 bases between them. CDR1 SGHRS and CDR2 YFSETQ come from the germline V gene. The CDR3 has 15 amino acids. This chain's CDR3 is CASSPTVSSYNEQFF. The CDR3 DNA reads TGCGCCAGCAGCCCGACGGTGAGCTCCTACAATGAGCAGTTCTTC.

V and J are TRBV6-4 and TRBJ2-7; tentatively, D is TRBD2 (6 bases). The V and J ends lost 2 bases and 2 bases respectively, with 13 bases between them. CDR1 is MRHNA and CDR2 is SNTAGT in the germline V gene. There are 15 residues in the CDR3. The CDR3, as DNA: TGTGCCAGCAGTGACCCGCGGCTAGCGCCCTACGAGCAGTACTTC. This gives the protein CASSDPRLAPYEQYF.

The chain recombines TRBV27 with TRBJ2-6, with TRBD2 identical over 9 bases. Germline CDR1 is MNHEY and CDR2 is SMNVEV (reference sequence). V trimming: 5 bases; J trimming: 0 bases; junction bases outside the gene matches: 8. The length of the CDR3 is 18 residues. This CDR3 is CASSPGLAGFSGANVLTF. CDR3 coding DNA: TGTGCCAGCAGTCCCGGGCTAGCGGGATTCTCTGGGGCCAACGTCCTGACTTTC.

The V and J genes are TRBV6-1 and TRBJ2-5, with TRBD1 as a possible D gene (5 bases). The V gene's germline CDR1 is MNHNS and CDR2 SASEGT. The CDR3 length is 12 residues. V was cut by 3 bases and J by 4 bases, with 6 bases left in between. The CDR3 DNA sequence: TGTGCCAGCAGTGACAGGGCAGAGACCCAGTACTTC. Amino acids: CASSDRAETQYF.

The chain joins TRBV6-1 to TRBJ2-6; a weak D match, TRBD1 (7 bases). CDR1 and CDR2 (germline): MNHNS, SASEGT. CDR3 size: 18 residues. The V end was cut by 4 bases, the J end by 3 bases, with 19 bases between. The CDR3 bases are TGTGCCAGCAGTGTTCCCCGATACAGGGGAGGTGGGGCCAACGTCCTGACTTTC. Translated, it gives CASSVPRYRGGGANVLTF.

This clone was observed a single time. The chain couples TRBV27 to TRBJ2-7, with 12 bases lining up with TRBD2. The CDR3 length is 17 residues. The V and J ends lost 5 bases and 5 bases, in that order; junction bases with no gene match: 13. Germline CDR1 reads MNHEY; CDR2 reads SMNVEV (reference sequence). The CDR3 spells CASSPIPLTSGRHEQYF. The CDR3 DNA is TGTGCCAGCAGTCCCATTCCTTTGACTAGCGGGAGACACGAGCAGTACTTC.

This chain joins TRBV5-1 and TRBJ1-1; no definite D call. Germline lookup yields CDR1 SGHRS and CDR2 YFSETQ. V lost 1 base, J lost 1 base, and 8 bases lay in between. The CDR3 is 14 amino acids. DNA of the CDR3: TGCGCCAGCAGCTTGCTCCCGGGGAACACTGAAGCTTTCTTT. It translates to CASSLLPGNTEAFF.

The chain joins TRBV28 to TRBJ1-4; the D is unclear. The CDR3 totals 13 residues. Germline CDR1 MDHEN, CDR2 SYDVKM. The V and J ends lost 3 bases and 13 bases respectively, with 15 bases between them. The CDR3 DNA reads TGTGCCAGCAGTTTTGGACGGAACGACCCACTGTTTTTT. Protein: CASSFGRNDPLFF. The variable domain in full, completed from reference TRBV28 and TRBJ1-4, reads DVKVTQSSRYLVKRTGEKVFLECVQDMDHENMFWYRQDPGLGLRLIYFSYDVKMKEKGDIPEGYSVSREKKERFSLILESASTNQTSMYLCASSFGRNDPLFFGSGTQLSVL.